In its sample, the clone carrying this T cell receptor beta chain was seen a few times. The antigen remains undetermined. The data are from a study of T cell responses to AZD1222 COVID-19 vaccine. Study-level results: When two AZD1222 doses had been given, Spike-specific TCR breadth and depth rose. After the peak T cell response, and only then, were repertoires sampled. Epitopes outside B.1.351 and B.1.1.7 mutated regions reportedly drew nearly half of spike TCRs.

The CDR3 covers 14 residues. Per the germline V gene, CDR1 is MRHNA and CDR2 is SNTAGT. After removal of 4 bases from V and 8 bases from J, the junction contained 6 bases not matched to a gene. Samples with a second dose at about 4 or about 12 weeks were pooled together. Using immunoSEQ multiplex PCR, the repertoire was profiled, and TCRdb retains in-frame clones only, with some absent. Of approximately 150,000 clones detected, 90% appear once; the ten largest clones hold 5% to 6.5%. This receptor was obtained from an adult who received the AZD1222 COVID-19 vaccine. The chain uses TRBV6-4 and TRBJ1-4; 8 bases align to TRBD1. Sequencing used peripheral blood, obtained 28 days after the second AZD1222 dose. CDR3 nucleotide sequence: TGTGCCAGCAGTGTAAAGACAGGGGAAGAAAAACTGTTTTTT. Protein: CASSVKTGEEKLFF.